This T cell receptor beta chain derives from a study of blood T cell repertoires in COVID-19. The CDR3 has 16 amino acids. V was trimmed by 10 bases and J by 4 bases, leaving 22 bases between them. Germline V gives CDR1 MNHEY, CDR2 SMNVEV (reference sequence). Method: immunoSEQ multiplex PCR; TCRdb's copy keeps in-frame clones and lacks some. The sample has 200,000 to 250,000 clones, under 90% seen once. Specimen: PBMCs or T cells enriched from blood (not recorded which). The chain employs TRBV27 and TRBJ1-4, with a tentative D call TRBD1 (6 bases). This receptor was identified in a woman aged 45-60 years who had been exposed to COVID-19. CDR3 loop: CATASGARGGNEKLFF. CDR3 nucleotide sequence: TGTGCCACCGCCTCCGGGGCCCGAGGGGGTAATGAAAAACTGTTTTTT. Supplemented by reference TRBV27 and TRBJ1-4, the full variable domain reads EAQVTQNPRYLITVTGKKLTVTCSQNMNHEYMSWYRQDPGLGLRQIYYSMNVEVTDKGDVPEGYKVSRKEKRNFPLILESPSPNQTSLYFCATASGARGGNEKLFFGSGTQLSVL.